This T cell receptor (beta chain) was observed in a study of T cells in Graves' hyperthyroidism and ophthalmopathy. Study summary: At initial diagnosis, before any treatment had begun, peripheral blood was obtained.

Study outcomes and limitations: Stable hyperthyroidism and ophthalmopathy were separated using 13 V-J signatures.

This clonotype was counted many times. Its cognate antigen is unknown. Among the patients, aged 18 to 65, hyperthyroidism was newly diagnosed and had lasted under 2 months. The study based diagnoses on clinical symptoms, serum thyroxine and TRAb, thyroid ultrasound and orbital computed tomography. What was amplified from RNA transcripts were TCR beta CDR3 regions. The study used the HTBI primer set for a first-round RT-PCR of the TCR CDR3. Using its own MiXCR run on the multiplex PCR reads, TCRdb lists one record per CDR3 protein. The sample holds about 290,000 distinct CDR3 sequences; over 15% are singletons and the top ten take around a third. The source material was blood. The TCR originated in a man between 25 and 39 years old with Graves' hyperthyroidism.

The CDR3 DNA sequence: TGTGCCAGCAGCCAGACTAGTGGCCATGAGCAGTTCTTC. As protein: CASSQTSGHEQFF. The chain joins TRBV3-1 to TRBJ2-1; D may be TRBD2 (6 bases). The CDR3 has 13 amino acids. With 3 bases removed from V and 8 bases from J, the gap between germline ends came to 11 bases. Germline lookup yields CDR1 LGHDT and CDR2 YNNKEL (reference sequence).